This passage covers 27 T cell receptor beta chains from one sample sequenced in a study of blood T cell repertoires in COVID-19. Measured with immunoSEQ multiplex PCR; TCRdb has only the in-frame clones, and not every one. Counted here are approximately 69,000 clones, around 90% occurring once; the ten biggest clones make up more than 4.5%. The sequenced sample consisted of peripheral blood. All receptors derive from a man between 50 and 59 years old with acute or convalescent COVID-19.

V is TRBV19 and J is TRBJ1-2, with 8 bases fitting TRBD1. CDR3 size: 16 residues. Trimming at V came to 5 bases and at J to 5 bases, leaving 13 bases not matched to a gene. Germline values: CDR1 LNHDA, CDR2 SQIVND (reference sequence). The DNA for the CDR3 is TGTGCCAGTAGTCCGAGAACAGGGGGTAGGTGGTATGGCTACACCTTC. It specifies CASSPRTGGRWYGYTF.

The V call is TRBV5-1, the J call TRBJ2-3; TRBD2 matches at 10 bases. Germline V gene sequence: CDR1 SGHRS, CDR2 YFSETQ. V lost 4 bases, J lost 4 bases, and 6 bases stayed unmatched. This CDR3 is 15 amino acids long. The CDR3 spells CASSHGTSEADTQYF. The CDR3 region has the DNA TGCGCCAGCAGCCACGGGACTAGCGAGGCAGATACGCAGTATTTT.

This chain uses TRBV19 with TRBJ1-2; TRBD1 aligns across 8 bases. The CDR3 spans 15 residues. With V trimmed by 1 base and J by 4 bases, 5 bases remained unmatched. The germline V gene has CDR1 LNHDA and CDR2 SQIVND (reference sequence). CDR3 coding DNA: TGTGCCAGTAGTATAGGGACAGGGACAGTCTATGGCTACACCTTC. Protein sequence: CASSIGTGTVYGYTF. The variable domain in full, with the rest retrieved from reference TRBV19 and TRBJ1-2, is DGGITQSPKYLFRKEGQNVTLSCEQNLNHDAMYWYRQDPGQGLRLIYYSQIVNDFQKGDIAEGYSVSREKKESFPLTVTSAQKNPTAFYLCASSIGTGTVYGYTFGSGTRLTVV.

J is TRBJ1-4 and V is TRBV6-2 or TRBV6-3, with D tentatively TRBD1 (6 bases). V lost 2 bases to trimming and J lost 7 bases, with 14 bases between them. This CDR3 comprises 15 residues. The germline V gene encodes CDR1 MNHEY and CDR2 SVGEGT. Here the CDR3 reads CASSYGLQGPEKLFF. The CDR3 region has the DNA TGTGCCAGCAGTTACGGTTTGCAGGGGCCTGAAAAACTGTTTTTT.

V and J are TRBV19 and TRBJ2-5; the D gene is possibly TRBD1 (6 bases). V lost 10 bases, J lost 4 bases, and 13 bases lay in between. The CDR3 is 12 amino acids. In germline, CDR1 is LNHDA, CDR2 SQIVND (reference sequence). The CDR3 bases are TGTGCCACGGGCAGGGGAAGAGAGACCCAGTACTTC. This gives the protein CATGRGRETQYF.

The chain links TRBV4-1 to TRBJ2-1; TRBD2 matches at 9 bases. The germline V gene encodes CDR1 MGHRA and CDR2 YSYEKL. The V gene end was trimmed by 6 bases and the J gene end by 6 bases; junction bases not matched to a gene: 9. This CDR3 has 15 residues. The CDR3 DNA sequence: TGCGCCAGCAGACTTCTAGCGGGGTTCGTCAATGAGCAGTTCTTC. Translated, it gives CASRLLAGFVNEQFF.

The chain combines TRBV25-1 with TRBJ2-1; TRBD2 agrees at 7 bases. From germline, CDR1 is MGHDK and CDR2 SYGVNS. V shed 1 base, J shed 6 bases, and the junction held 9 bases outside the gene matches. The CDR3 is made up of 16 amino acids. The CDR3 bases are TGTGCCAGCAGTGAATCAAATCAGGGCGGGGGCAATGAGCAGTTCTTC. It is translated as CASSESNQGGGNEQFF.

The chain has TRBV19 and TRBJ2-6; 7 bases are a match to TRBD1. V lost 4 bases to trimming and J lost 0 bases; unmatched junction nucleotides: 9. CDR1 LNHDA and CDR2 SQIVND come from the germline V gene (reference sequence). This CDR3 region has 18 residues. CDR3 DNA sequence: TGTGCCAGTAGTAGAGGAGGACAGGACCTCTCTGGGGCCAACGTCCTGACTTTC. Its protein product is CASSRGGQDLSGANVLTF. The entire variable domain, with the rest obtained from reference TRBV19 and TRBJ2-6, is as follows: DGGITQSPKYLFRKEGQNVTLSCEQNLNHDAMYWYRQDPGQGLRLIYYSQIVNDFQKGDIAEGYSVSREKKESFPLTVTSAQKNPTAFYLCASSRGGQDLSGANVLTFGAGSRLTVL.

The chain employs TRBV9 and TRBJ2-1; D ambiguous. The CDR3 is 14 amino acids. The V end lost 4 bases, the J end lost 4 bases, and 12 bases lay between the germline ends. The germline gives CDR1 SGDLS, CDR2 YYNGEE. DNA of the CDR3: TGTGCCAGCAGCCCCAGAGCGAATTACAATGAGCAGTTCTTC. Residues: CASSPRANYNEQFF. The full variable domain, its missing parts supplied by reference TRBV9 and TRBJ2-1, is DSGVTQTPKHLITATGQRVTLRCSPRSGDLSVYWYQQSLDQGLQFLIQYYNGEERAKGNILERFSAQQFPDLHSELNLSSLELGDSALYFCASSPRANYNEQFFGPGTRLTVL.

The chain combines TRBV5-4 with TRBJ2-3; the match to TRBD2 covers 13 bases. The J segment lost 5 bases and the V segment lost 3 bases, leaving 9 bases of the junction unmatched. The CDR3 runs 17 residues. Germline lookup yields CDR1 SGHNT and CDR2 YYREEE (reference sequence). The CDR3 DNA sequence: TGTGCCAGCAGCTCGGGACTAGCGGGAAGAGTGGGAGATACGCAGTATTTT. Translated, it gives CASSSGLAGRVGDTQYF.

Only one count was recorded for this clone. CDR3 amino acids: CASSSGLSTGNTIYF. CDR3 coding DNA: TGTGCCAGCTCATCGGGACTATCAACCGGAAACACCATATATTTT. The chain carries TRBV18 and TRBJ1-3, with D possibly TRBD1 on 5 matching bases. The CDR3 length is 15 residues. The germline V and J ends were trimmed by 5 bases and 4 bases, with 15 bases remaining between them. Germline V gene data show CDR1 as KGHSH and CDR2 as LQKENI.

This chain connects TRBV5-4 to TRBJ2-5; perhaps TRBD2 as D (6 bases). The V end lost 4 bases, the J end lost 0 bases, and 13 bases lay between the germline ends. The CDR3 contains 15 residues. The germline V gene encodes CDR1 SGHNT and CDR2 YYREEE (reference sequence). CDR3 DNA: TGTGCCAGCAGCAATCCGGGACTCCACCAAGAGACCCAGTACTTC. This codes for CASSNPGLHQETQYF.

The chain links TRBV18 to TRBJ2-1; 9 positions agree with TRBD2. Germline assignment: CDR1 KGHSH and CDR2 LQKENI. J lost 3 bases, V lost 5 bases, and 8 bases had no gene match. CDR3 size: 16 residues. The CDR3: CASSAFRLADYNEQFF. Here the CDR3 DNA reads TGTGCCAGCTCAGCCTTTAGACTAGCGGACTACAATGAGCAGTTCTTC.

The CDR3 is CASSLGVGTNQETQYF. CDR3 DNA: TGTGCCAGCAGCTTGGGGGTAGGGACAAACCAAGAGACCCAGTACTTC. The rearrangement joins TRBV5-6 to TRBJ2-5, with D possibly matching TRBD1 (6 bases). Between the trimmed V and J ends, which lost 0 bases and 0 bases, there was a span of 12 bases. Germline CDR1 and CDR2: SGHDT and YYEEEE. CDR3 length: 16 residues.

This sequence joins TRBV25-1 and TRBJ2-1; TRBD2 matches at 7 bases. CDR1 is MGHDK and CDR2 is SYGVNS in the germline V gene. The CDR3 has 13 residues. Losses at the gene ends were 8 bases for V and 4 bases for J; bases not matched to a gene: 5. CDR3 sequence (DNA): TGTGCCAGCCAGACTAGCTTTTACAATGAGCAGTTCTTC. This gives the protein CASQTSFYNEQFF.

The chain employs TRBV3-1 (or the pseudogene TRBV3-2) and TRBJ2-3, with 11 bases matching TRBD2. This CDR3 has 16 residues. The V gene end was trimmed by 4 bases and the J gene end by 4 bases; junction bases not matched to a gene: 7. From germline, CDR1 is LGHDT and CDR2 YNNKEL (reference sequence). CDR3 bases: TGTGCCAGCAGCCCGCGACTAGCGGGAATTGCAGATACGCAGTATTTT. The encoded protein is CASSPRLAGIADTQYF.

This clone was picked up one time. The rearrangement joins TRBV11-2 to TRBJ2-7, with 11 bases lining up with TRBD2. The CDR3 sequence is 16 residues long. CDR1 and CDR2 from the germline V gene are SGHAT and FQNNGV. The V segment lost 3 bases and the J segment 3 bases; nucleotides outside the gene matches: 7. CDR3 DNA: TGTGCCAGCAGCTTGGGTGTTAGCGGGAGGGTCTACGAGCAGTACTTC. Its translation is CASSLGVSGRVYEQYF. Full variable domain (remainder filled in from reference TRBV11-2 and TRBJ2-7): EAGVAQSPRYKIIEKRQSVAFWCNPISGHATLYWYQQILGQGPKLLIQFQNNGVVDDSQLPKDRFSAERLKGVDSTLKIQPAKLEDSAVYLCASSLGVSGRVYEQYFGPGTRLTVT.

CDR3 region: CSARGLNTQYF. DNA of the CDR3: TGCAGTGCTAGGGGGCTGAATACGCAGTATTTT. The chain employs TRBV20-1 and TRBJ2-3; TRBD1 might be the D (5 bases). The germline CDR1 and CDR2 sequences are DFQATT and SNEGSKA (reference sequence). The CDR3 spans 11 residues. V dropped 3 bases and J dropped 7 bases, with 8 bases sitting between them.

CDR3 protein: CASSDSFSQGSYYEQYF. The CDR3 region has the DNA TGTGCCAGCAGTGACTCGTTCTCGCAGGGGTCCTACTACGAGCAGTACTTC. The rearrangement joins TRBV6-4 to TRBJ2-7, with a tentative D call TRBD1 (6 bases). Trimming removed 0 bases at V and 3 bases at J, with 18 bases between. CDR1 MRHNA and CDR2 SNTAGT come from the germline V gene. The CDR3 runs 17 residues.

V usage is TRBV5-5 and J usage is TRBJ1-5; a weak D match, TRBD1 (6 bases). The germline CDR1 and CDR2 sequences are SGHKS and YYEKEE (reference sequence). CDR3 size: 16 residues. Trimming pared 2 bases from V and 1 base from J, leaving 13 bases between. DNA for the CDR3: TGTGCCAGCAGCTTAACCCGGGACACAAGCAATCAGCCCCAGCATTTT. Translated, it gives CASSLTRDTSNQPQHF.

V is TRBV2 and J is TRBJ1-2, with D maybe TRBD1 (5 bases). CDR3 size: 13 residues. Trimming removed 2 bases at V and 8 bases at J, with 12 bases between. Germline values: CDR1 SNHLY, CDR2 FYNNEI. CDR3 sequence: CASSEQGSYGYTF. CDR3 nucleotide sequence: TGTGCCAGCAGTGAACAGGGTTCTTACGGCTACACCTTC. Full variable domain (missing parts from reference TRBV2 and TRBJ1-2): EPEVTQTPSHQVTQMGQEVILRCVPISNHLYFYWYRQILGQKVEFLVSFYNNEISEKSEIFDDQFSVERPDGSNFTLKIRSTKLEDSAMYFCASSEQGSYGYTFGSGTRLTVV.

The V and J genes are TRBV24-1 and TRBJ2-3, with 8 bases that match TRBD1. Germline V lookup: CDR1 KGHDR, CDR2 SFDVKD. The CDR3 has 18 residues. With 3 bases clipped from V and 2 bases from J, the junction kept 12 bases outside the gene matches. The CDR3 coding sequence is TGTGCCACCAGTGATGAGACGGGGACAGGCGCGTCCACAGATACGCAGTATTTT. Its protein is CATSDETGTGASTDTQYF.

This chain joins TRBV6-5 and TRBJ1-1; D is unclear. The CDR3 sequence is 13 residues long. V lost 6 bases and J lost 3, with 11 bases in between. Per the germline V gene, CDR1 is MNHEY and CDR2 is SVGAGI. The CDR3 loop reads CASSRQAYTEAFF. CDR3 DNA: TGTGCCAGCAGCCGCCAGGCATACACTGAAGCTTTCTTT.

CDR3 loop: CATSVHGTSGYNEQFF. CDR3 bases: TGTGCCACCAGTGTCCACGGGACTAGCGGGTACAATGAGCAGTTCTTC. The gene calls are TRBV24-1 and TRBJ2-1, with TRBD2 matching over 12 bases. CDR3 length equals 16 residues. Germline CDR1 and CDR2: KGHDR and SFDVKD. With V trimmed by 5 bases and J by 4 bases, 5 bases remained unmatched.

The chain links TRBV19 to TRBJ1-2; 7 bases agree with TRBD1. V lost 9 bases, J lost 4 bases, and 11 bases stayed unmatched. Germline V lookup: CDR1 LNHDA, CDR2 SQIVND (reference sequence). There are 14 residues in the CDR3. The CDR3 DNA is TGTGCCAGCCAGGGACAGACGAGAGGCTATGGCTACACCTTC. This codes for CASQGQTRGYGYTF.

The V call is TRBV7-9, the J call TRBJ1-2, with TRBD1 matching 9 bases. Germline CDR1 and CDR2: SEHNR and FQNEAQ (reference sequence). The CDR3 contains 15 residues. Trimming removed 8 bases from V and 0 bases from J; junction bases left unmatched: 7. CDR3 residues: CASAQGALANYGYTF. DNA of the CDR3: TGTGCCAGCGCACAGGGGGCTCTAGCTAACTATGGCTACACCTTC.

V is TRBV24-1 and J is TRBJ1-6, with TRBD1 as a possible D gene (5 bases). The CDR3 runs to 12 residues. Per germline, CDR1 KGHDR and CDR2 SFDVKD. Trimming removed 3 bases from V and 14 bases from J, with 10 bases in between. The CDR3 sequence: CATSDAGTSLHF. CDR3 nucleotide sequence: TGTGCCACCAGTGATGCCGGGACTTCCCTCCACTTT.